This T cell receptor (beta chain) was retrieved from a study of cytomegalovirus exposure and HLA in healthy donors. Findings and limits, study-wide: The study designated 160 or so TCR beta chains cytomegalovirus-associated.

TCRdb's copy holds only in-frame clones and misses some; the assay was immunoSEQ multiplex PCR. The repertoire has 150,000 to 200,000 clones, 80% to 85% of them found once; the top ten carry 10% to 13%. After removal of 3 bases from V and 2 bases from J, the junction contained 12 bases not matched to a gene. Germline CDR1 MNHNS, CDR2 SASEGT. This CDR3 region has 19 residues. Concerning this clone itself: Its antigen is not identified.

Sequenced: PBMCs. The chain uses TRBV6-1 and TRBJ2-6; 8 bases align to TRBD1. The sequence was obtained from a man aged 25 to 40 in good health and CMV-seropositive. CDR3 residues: CASSDSRTGQKAGANVLTF. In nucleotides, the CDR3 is TGTGCCAGCAGTGATTCCCGGACAGGGCAGAAGGCTGGGGCCAACGTCCTGACTTTC.